This entry concerns a single TCR beta chain. The sample originates from a study of T cell responses to AZD1222 COVID-19 vaccine. Study details: Analysis merged second doses at about 4 or about 12 weeks.

The assay was immunoSEQ multiplex PCR, and TCRdb's table has in-frame clones only and misses some. The sample contains just over 150,000 clones, about nine tenths of which appear only once. Source: peripheral blood, taken on day 0 of AZD1222 vaccination. The source of this sequence is an adult in good health.

The CDR3 nucleotides read TGTGCCAGCAGCGTTAGTGTCGGGACAGGGTATAATGAGCAGTTCTTC. Encoded protein: CASSVSVGTGYNEQFF. The chain recombines TRBV7-6 with TRBJ2-1; TRBD1 matches 9 bases. The germline gives CDR1 SGHVS, CDR2 FNYEAQ. The CDR3 length is 16 residues. V gave up 5 bases and J gave up 7 bases; unmatched junction bases: 12.